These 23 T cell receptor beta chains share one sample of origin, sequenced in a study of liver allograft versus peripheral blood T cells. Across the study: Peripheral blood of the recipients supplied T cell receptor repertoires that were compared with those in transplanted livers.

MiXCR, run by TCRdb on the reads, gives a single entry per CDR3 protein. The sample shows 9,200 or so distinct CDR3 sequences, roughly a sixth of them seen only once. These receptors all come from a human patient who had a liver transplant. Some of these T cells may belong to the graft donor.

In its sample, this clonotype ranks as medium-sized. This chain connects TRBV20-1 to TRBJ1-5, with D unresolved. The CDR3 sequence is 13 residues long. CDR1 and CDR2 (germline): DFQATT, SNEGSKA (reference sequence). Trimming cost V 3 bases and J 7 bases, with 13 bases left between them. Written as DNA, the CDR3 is TGCAGTGCTAGGGGCCAGGTGGGGCAGCCCCAGCATTTT. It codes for CSARGQVGQPQHF.

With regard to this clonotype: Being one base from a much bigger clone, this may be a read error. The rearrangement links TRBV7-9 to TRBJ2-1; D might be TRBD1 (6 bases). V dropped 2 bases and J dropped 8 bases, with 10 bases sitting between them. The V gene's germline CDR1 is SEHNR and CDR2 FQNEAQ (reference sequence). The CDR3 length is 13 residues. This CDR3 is CASSLSGDDEQFF. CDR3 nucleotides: TGTGCCAGCAGCTTATCAGGGGACGATGAGCAGTTCTTC.

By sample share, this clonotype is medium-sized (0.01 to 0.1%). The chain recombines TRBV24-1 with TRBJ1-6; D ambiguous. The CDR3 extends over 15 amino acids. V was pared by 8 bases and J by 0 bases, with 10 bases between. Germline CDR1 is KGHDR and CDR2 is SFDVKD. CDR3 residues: CATKTRSSYNSPLHF. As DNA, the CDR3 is TGTGCCACCAAAACGCGAAGCTCCTATAATTCACCCCTCCACTTT.

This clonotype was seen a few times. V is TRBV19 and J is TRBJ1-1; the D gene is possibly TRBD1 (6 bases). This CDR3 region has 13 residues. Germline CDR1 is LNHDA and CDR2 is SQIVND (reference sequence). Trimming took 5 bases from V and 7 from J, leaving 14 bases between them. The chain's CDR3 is CASSDQGSYEAFF. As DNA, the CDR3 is TGTGCCAGTAGTGATCAGGGGTCCTATGAAGCTTTCTTT. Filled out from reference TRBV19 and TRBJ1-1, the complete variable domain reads DGGITQSPKYLFRKEGQNVTLSCEQNLNHDAMYWYRQDPGQGLRLIYYSQIVNDFQKGDIAEGYSVSREKKESFPLTVTSAQKNPTAFYLCASSDQGSYEAFFGQGTRLTVV.

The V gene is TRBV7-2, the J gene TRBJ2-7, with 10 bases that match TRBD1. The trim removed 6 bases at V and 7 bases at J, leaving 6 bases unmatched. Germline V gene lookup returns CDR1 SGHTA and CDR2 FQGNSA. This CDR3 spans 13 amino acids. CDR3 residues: CASSPGQGREQYF. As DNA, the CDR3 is TGTGCCAGCAGTCCGGGACAGGGGAGAGAGCAGTACTTC.

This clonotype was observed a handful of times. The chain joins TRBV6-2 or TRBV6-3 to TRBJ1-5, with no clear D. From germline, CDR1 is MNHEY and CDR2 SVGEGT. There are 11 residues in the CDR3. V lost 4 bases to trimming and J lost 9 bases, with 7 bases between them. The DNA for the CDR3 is TGTGCCAGCAGTTCGAGTTGGCCCCAGCATTTT. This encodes CASSSSWPQHF.

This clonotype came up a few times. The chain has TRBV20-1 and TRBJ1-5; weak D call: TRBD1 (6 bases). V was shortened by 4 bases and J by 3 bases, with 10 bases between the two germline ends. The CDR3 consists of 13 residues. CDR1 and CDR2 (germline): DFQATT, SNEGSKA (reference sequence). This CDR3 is CSAIQGLNQPQHF. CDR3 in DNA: TGCAGTGCTATTCAGGGGCTCAATCAGCCCCAGCATTTT.

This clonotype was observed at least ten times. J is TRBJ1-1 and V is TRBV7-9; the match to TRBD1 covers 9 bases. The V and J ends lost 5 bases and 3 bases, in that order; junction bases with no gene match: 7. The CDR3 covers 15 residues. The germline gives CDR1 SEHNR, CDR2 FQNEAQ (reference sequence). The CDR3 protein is CASSPGDREDTEAFF. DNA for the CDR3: TGTGCCAGCAGCCCAGGGGACAGGGAAGACACTGAAGCTTTCTTT.

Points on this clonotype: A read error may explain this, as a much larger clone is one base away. This CDR3 reads CASTGQDYGYSPLHF. The CDR3 nucleotides are TGTGCCAGCACCGGCCAGGACTATGGGTATTCACCCCTCCACTTT. This sequence joins TRBV6-5 and TRBJ1-6; D gene unclear. Trimming shortened V by 7 bases and J by 8 bases, and 18 bases separated the two germline ends. CDR1 MNHEY and CDR2 SVGAGI come from the germline V gene. The CDR3 runs 15 residues.

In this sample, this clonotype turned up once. The CDR3 sequence is CASSFDRPSNYGYTF. CDR3 nucleotides: TGTGCCAGCAGCTTCGACAGGCCCTCTAACTATGGCTACACCTTC. The genes are TRBV2 and TRBJ1-2; possible D gene TRBD1, 6 bases. V gave up 6 bases and J gave up 0 bases, with 14 bases separating them. There are 15 residues in the CDR3. Germline CDR1 reads SNHLY; CDR2 reads FYNNEI. Variable domain in full (rest from reference TRBV2 and TRBJ1-2): EPEVTQTPSHQVTQMGQEVILRCVPISNHLYFYWYRQILGQKVEFLVSFYNNEISEKSEIFDDQFSVERPDGSNFTLKIRSTKLEDSAMYFCASSFDRPSNYGYTFGSGTRLTVV.

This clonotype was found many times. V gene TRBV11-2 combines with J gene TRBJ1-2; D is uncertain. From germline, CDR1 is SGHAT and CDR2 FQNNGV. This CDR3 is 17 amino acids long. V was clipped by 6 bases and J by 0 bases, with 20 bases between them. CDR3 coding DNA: TGTGCCAGCAGACTAACACTAGGGCTCCTAGCTAACTATGGCTACACCTTC. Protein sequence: CASRLTLGLLANYGYTF.

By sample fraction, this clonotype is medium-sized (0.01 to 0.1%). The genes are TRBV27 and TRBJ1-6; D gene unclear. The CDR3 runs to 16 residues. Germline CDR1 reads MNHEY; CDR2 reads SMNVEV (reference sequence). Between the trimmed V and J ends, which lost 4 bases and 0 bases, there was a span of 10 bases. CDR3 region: CASSYRRISYNSPLHF. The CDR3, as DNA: TGTGCCAGCAGTTACAGACGGATCTCCTATAATTCACCCCTCCACTTT.

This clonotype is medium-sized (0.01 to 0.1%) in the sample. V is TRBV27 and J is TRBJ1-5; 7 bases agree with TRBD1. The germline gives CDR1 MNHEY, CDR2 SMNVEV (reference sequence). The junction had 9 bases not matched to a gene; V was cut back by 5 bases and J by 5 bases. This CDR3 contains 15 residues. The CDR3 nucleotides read TGTGCCAGCAGTCGACAGGGTTTCGGCGATCAGCCCCAGCATTTT. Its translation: CASSRQGFGDQPQHF.

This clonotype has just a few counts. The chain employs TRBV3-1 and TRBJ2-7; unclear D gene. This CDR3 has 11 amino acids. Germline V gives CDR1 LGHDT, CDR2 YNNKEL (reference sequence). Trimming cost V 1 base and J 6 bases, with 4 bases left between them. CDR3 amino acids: CASSQGFEQYF. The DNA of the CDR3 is TGTGCCAGCAGCCAAGGTTTCGAGCAGTACTTC.

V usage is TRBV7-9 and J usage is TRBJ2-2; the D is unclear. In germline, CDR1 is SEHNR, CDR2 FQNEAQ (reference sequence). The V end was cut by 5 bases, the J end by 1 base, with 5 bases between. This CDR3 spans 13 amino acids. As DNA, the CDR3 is TGTGCCAGCAGCCGACAGAACACCGGGGAGCTGTTTTTT. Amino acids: CASSRQNTGELFF.

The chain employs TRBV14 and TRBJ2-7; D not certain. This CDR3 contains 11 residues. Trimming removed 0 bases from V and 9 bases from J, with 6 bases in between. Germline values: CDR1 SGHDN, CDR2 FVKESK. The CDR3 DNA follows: TGTGCCAGCAGCCAAGAACGGACGCAGTACTTC. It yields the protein CASSQERTQYF.

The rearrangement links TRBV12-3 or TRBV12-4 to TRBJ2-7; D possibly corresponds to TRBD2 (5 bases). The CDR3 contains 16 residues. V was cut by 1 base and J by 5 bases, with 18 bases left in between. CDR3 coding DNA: TGTGCCAGCAGTTTAGGAAGGCCCCGGGAAAAAGACGAGCAGTACTTC. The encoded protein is CASSLGRPREKDEQYF.

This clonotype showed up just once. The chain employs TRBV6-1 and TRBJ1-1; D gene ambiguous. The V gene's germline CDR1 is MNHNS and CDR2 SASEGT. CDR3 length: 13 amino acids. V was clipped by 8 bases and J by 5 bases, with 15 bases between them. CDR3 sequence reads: CASGYGEGTEAFF. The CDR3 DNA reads TGTGCCAGCGGTTACGGGGAAGGGACTGAAGCTTTCTTT.

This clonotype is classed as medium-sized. As DNA, the CDR3 is TGTGCCACCAGCAGAGGTCGGGGTACCCTCTACGAGCAGTACTTC. Protein: CATSRGRGTLYEQYF. This sequence joins TRBV15 and TRBJ2-7; D possibly corresponds to TRBD2 (5 bases). Germline CDR1 is LNHNV and CDR2 is YYDKDF (reference sequence). This CDR3 is 15 amino acids long. V dropped 1 base and J dropped 3 bases, with 13 bases sitting between them.

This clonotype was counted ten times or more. CDR3 loop: CASSLTGGGSYNEQFF. In DNA, the CDR3 is TGTGCCAGCAGCTTAACGGGGGGGGGATCCTACAATGAGCAGTTCTTC. This chain uses TRBV7-2 with TRBJ2-1, with TRBD2 matching over 8 bases. J lost 1 base, V lost 2 bases, and 4 bases had no gene match. Germline V CDR1 and CDR2: SGHTA, FQGNSA. This CDR3 spans 16 amino acids.

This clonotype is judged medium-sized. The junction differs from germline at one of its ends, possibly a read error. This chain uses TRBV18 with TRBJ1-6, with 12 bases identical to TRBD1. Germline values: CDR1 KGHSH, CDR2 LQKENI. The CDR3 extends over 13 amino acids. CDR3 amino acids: CANSPGQGASLHF. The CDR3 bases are TGTGCCAACTCACCGGGACAGGGGGCGTCCCTCCACTTT.

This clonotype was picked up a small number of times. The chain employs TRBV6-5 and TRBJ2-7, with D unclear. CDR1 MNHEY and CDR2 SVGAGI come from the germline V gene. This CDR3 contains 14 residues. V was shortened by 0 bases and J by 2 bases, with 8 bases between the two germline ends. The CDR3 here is CASSYSATPYEQYF. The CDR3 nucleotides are TGTGCCAGCAGTTACTCGGCGACGCCCTACGAGCAGTACTTC.

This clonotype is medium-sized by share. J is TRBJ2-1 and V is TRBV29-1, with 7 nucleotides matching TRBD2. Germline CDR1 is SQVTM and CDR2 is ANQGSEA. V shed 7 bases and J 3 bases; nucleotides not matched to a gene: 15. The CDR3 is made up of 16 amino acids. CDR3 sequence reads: CSAVGRNSADYNEQFF. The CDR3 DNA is TGCAGCGCTGTCGGGAGGAACAGTGCCGACTACAATGAGCAGTTCTTC.